The 29 T cell receptor beta chains listed next were all sequenced from one sample in a study of T cells in Graves' hyperthyroidism and ophthalmopathy (dated by TCRdb to about 2019). Library preparation was by multiplex PCR. The sequencer listed for this sample is Illumina HiSeq 2000. Amplification of TCR beta CDR3 regions was carried out from RNA transcripts. A first-round RT-PCR of the TCR CDR3 used the HTBI primer set with the Qiagen OneStep RT-PCR kit. TCRdb ran its own pipeline on the public reads, namely fastp trimming at Q25 and MiXCR clone calling, and kept in-frame beta chains. Every distinct CDR3 protein forms one entry, paired with its most common genes and DNA. The sample includes hundreds of thousands of distinct CDR3 sequences, with more than 30% observed a single time. The ten biggest clones cover 8.9% of the sample. The sample comprised blood. All receptors derive from a man younger than 30 with Graves' hyperthyroidism.

V and J are TRBV19 and TRBJ1-6; D is unclear. Germline assignment: CDR1 LNHDA and CDR2 SQIVND (reference sequence). V gave up 7 bases and J gave up 12 bases, with 13 bases separating them. The CDR3 totals 12 residues. This chain's CDR3 is CASTYGRGPLHF. The CDR3 coding sequence is TGTGCCAGTACCTACGGACGGGGACCCCTCCACTTT.

This clonotype appeared a few times. The chain joins TRBV9 to TRBJ2-2, with a tentative D call TRBD1 (7 bases). CDR3 length equals 14 residues. V lost 3 bases and J 7 bases, leaving 13 bases between the germline ends. Germline CDR1 and CDR2: SGDLS and YYNGEE. This chain's CDR3 is CASSGQGGGGELFF. CDR3 bases: TGTGCCAGCAGCGGTCAGGGGGGTGGCGGGGAGCTGTTTTTT.

Worth noting for this clonotype: The junction and the germline gene differ at one end; a read error may be behind it. The chain employs TRBV24-1 and TRBJ2-6; D unresolved. The CDR3 is 16 residues long. CDR1 KGHDR and CDR2 SFDVKD come from the germline V gene. Written as DNA, the CDR3 is TGTGCCACCAGTCACGGCAACCCCTCTGGGGTCAACGTCCCGACTTTC. Protein: CATSHGNPSGVNVPTF.

Notes on this clonotype: One junction end does not reproduce the germline sequence, and a read error may be involved. The chain couples TRBV7-9 to TRBJ2-6; D may correspond to TRBD1 or TRBD2 (6 bases each). The CDR3 length is 19 residues. Per the germline V gene, CDR1 is SEHNR and CDR2 is FQNEAQ (reference sequence). CDR3 coding DNA: TGCGCCAGCAGCCAAGAATGGGGGGCAAGGGACTCTGGGGCCAACGTCCTGACTTTC. It codes for CASSQEWGARDSGANVLTF.

This clonotype was counted at least ten times. The rearrangement uses TRBV29-1 and TRBJ1-1; D might be TRBD1 (5 bases). This CDR3 spans 13 amino acids. V was cut by 4 bases and J by 3 bases, with 12 bases left in between. The germline CDR1 and CDR2 sequences are SQVTM and ANQGSEA. The CDR3 DNA follows: TGCAGCGTTGGGCAGGGATCGGACACTGAAGCTTTCTTT. This translates into CSVGQGSDTEAFF.

The chain couples TRBV2 to TRBJ1-4, with 8 positions matching TRBD1. Germline CDR1 SNHLY, CDR2 FYNNEI. This CDR3 is 16 amino acids long. After removal of 5 bases from V and 2 bases from J, the junction contained 7 bases not matched to a gene. The DNA of the CDR3 is TGTGCCAGCAGTCGAGTTGGACAGGGTACTAATGAAAAACTGTTTTTT. Translated: CASSRVGQGTNEKLFF. The full variable domain, its missing parts supplied by reference TRBV2 and TRBJ1-4, is EPEVTQTPSHQVTQMGQEVILRCVPISNHLYFYWYRQILGQKVEFLVSFYNNEISEKSEIFDDQFSVERPDGSNFTLKIRSTKLEDSAMYFCASSRVGQGTNEKLFFGSGTQLSVL.

This clonotype was observed a handful of times. The V gene is TRBV12-3 or TRBV12-4, the J gene TRBJ1-1; no firm D call. V was trimmed by 6 bases and J by 6 bases, leaving 17 bases between them. CDR3 size: 14 residues. The CDR3 protein is CASSQGNSGAEAFF. CDR3 bases: TGTGCCAGCAGCCAAGGGAACAGCGGAGCTGAAGCTTTCTTT.

This clonotype was seen more than once but under ten times. The chain joins TRBV7-2 to TRBJ1-4; D is ambiguous. CDR3 length: 15 amino acids. The V end lost 2 bases, the J end lost 4 bases, and 11 bases lay between the germline ends. Germline-derived CDR1 and CDR2 are SGHTA and FQGNSA. The CDR3 reads CASSLSRGGNEKLFF. The CDR3, as DNA: TGTGCCAGCAGCTTATCCCGGGGAGGTAATGAAAAACTGTTTTTT.

The chain joins TRBV7-9 to TRBJ1-1, with no clear D. This CDR3 region has 13 residues. The V gene's germline CDR1 is SEHNR and CDR2 FQNEAQ (reference sequence). Trimming took off 2 bases at V and 4 bases at J, with 8 bases between the two ends. The CDR3 loop is CASSLQTGTEAFF. CDR3 bases: TGTGCCAGCAGCTTACAAACGGGCACTGAAGCTTTCTTT.

This clonotype was recorded a few times. The chain couples TRBV9 to TRBJ2-7, with D perhaps matching TRBD2 (5 bases). CDR3 length: 15 residues. Trimming cost V 4 bases and J 1 base, with 15 bases left between them. Germline assignment: CDR1 SGDLS and CDR2 YYNGEE. CDR3 in amino acids: CASSPSGAFSYEQYF. The DNA of the CDR3 is TGTGCCAGCAGCCCCAGCGGAGCCTTTTCCTACGAGCAGTACTTC.

This chain connects TRBV29-1 to TRBJ1-4, with 8 bases fitting TRBD1. Germline-derived CDR1 and CDR2 are SQVTM and ANQGSEA. With 4 bases clipped from V and 5 bases from J, the junction kept 9 bases outside the gene matches. CDR3 length: 15 residues. In DNA, the CDR3 is TGCAGCGTTGGTACAGGGGGGACGTCAAATGAAAAACTGTTTTTT. It codes for CSVGTGGTSNEKLFF.

To note about this clonotype: A junction end diverges from the germline sequence, so it may reflect a read error. The V and J genes are TRBV7-2 and TRBJ2-7; D is ambiguous. The germline V gene has CDR1 SGHTA and CDR2 FQGNSA. CDR3 length: 11 residues. CDR3 coding DNA: TGTGCCAGCAGCCTCCCTGTGGAGCTGTACTTC. Translated: CASSLPVELYF.

A few counts support this clonotype. The chain combines TRBV5-4 with TRBJ2-7; D perhaps matches TRBD2 (5 bases). Germline assignment: CDR1 SGHNT and CDR2 YYREEE (reference sequence). The V end lost 1 base, the J end lost 5 bases, and 7 bases lay between the germline ends. The CDR3 is 12 amino acids. This CDR3 reads CASSLKEDEQYF. The CDR3, as DNA: TGTGCCAGCAGCTTGAAGGAGGACGAGCAGTACTTC.

The genes are TRBV9 and TRBJ1-1, with D unresolved. V was shortened by 3 bases and J by 0 bases, with 15 bases between the two germline ends. Germline CDR1 and CDR2: SGDLS and YYNGEE. This CDR3 is built from 16 residues. The CDR3, as DNA: TGTGCCAGCAGCGATGACCAACCGGTAATGAACACTGAAGCTTTCTTT. Translating it yields CASSDDQPVMNTEAFF. Combining the CDR3 with reference TRBV9 and TRBJ1-1 gives the whole variable domain DSGVTQTPKHLITATGQRVTLRCSPRSGDLSVYWYQQSLDQGLQFLIQYYNGEERAKGNILERFSAQQFPDLHSELNLSSLELGDSALYFCASSDDQPVMNTEAFFGQGTRLTVV.

This chain connects TRBV12-3 or TRBV12-4 to TRBJ1-4; 9 nucleotides agree with TRBD1. The CDR3 runs 16 residues. The trim removed 4 bases at V and 6 bases at J, leaving 9 bases unmatched. CDR3: CASSSLPGQGYEKLFF. In nucleotides, the CDR3 is TGTGCCAGCAGTTCCCTTCCGGGACAGGGTTATGAAAAACTGTTTTTT.

This clonotype was seen many times. This sequence joins TRBV9 and TRBJ1-6; the D gene is possibly TRBD1 (6 bases). Trimming removed 0 bases from V and 6 bases from J, with 10 bases in between. The CDR3 extends over 15 amino acids. In germline, CDR1 is SGDLS, CDR2 YYNGEE. This chain's CDR3 is CASSVEGDLNSPLHF. CDR3 coding DNA: TGTGCCAGCAGCGTAGAGGGGGACCTTAATTCACCCCTCCACTTT.

On this clonotype itself: An end of the junction does not agree with germline; a read error may underlie this. The chain uses TRBV29-1 and TRBJ1-1, with a possible D match to TRBD1 (6 bases). CDR1 is SQVTM, CDR2 ANQGSEA, per germline. The CDR3 totals 13 residues. In DNA, the CDR3 is TGCAGCCTTCCCGGGACACCGAACGCTGAAACTTTCTTT. Encoded protein: CSLPGTPNAETFF.

The rearrangement joins TRBV10-3 to TRBJ1-2; D is unclear. The germline V gene encodes CDR1 ENHRY and CDR2 SYGVKD. The CDR3 has 15 residues. With 0 bases removed from V and 0 bases from J, the gap between germline ends came to 8 bases. The CDR3, as DNA: TGTGCCATCAGTGAGTCAGGAGGTGCTAACTATGGCTACACCTTC. It translates to CAISESGGANYGYTF.

This clonotype has at least ten counts. J is TRBJ1-1 and V is TRBV29-1; tentatively, D is TRBD1 (6 bases). CDR3 length: 11 amino acids. Germline values: CDR1 SQVTM, CDR2 ANQGSEA. V lost 7 bases and J 1 base, leaving 7 bases between the germline ends. CDR3 nucleotides: TGCAGCGGACAGGAGAACACTGAAGCTTTCTTT. Protein product: CSGQENTEAFF.

This sequence joins TRBV10-3 and TRBJ1-5; 7 nucleotides align to TRBD1. This CDR3 is 20 amino acids long. CDR1 is ENHRY, CDR2 SYGVKD, per germline. J gave up 4 bases and V 5 bases, and 23 bases lay outside the gene matches. The CDR3 protein is CAISNEVSSYGTAGNQPQHF. CDR3 DNA sequence: TGTGCCATCAGTAACGAAGTGAGTAGTTACGGGACAGCTGGAAATCAGCCCCAGCATTTT.

J is TRBJ2-7 and V is TRBV19, with 11 bases lining up with TRBD2. The CDR3 sequence is 18 residues long. V lost 4 bases and J lost 5; bases outside the gene matches: 16. Germline V gene data show CDR1 as LNHDA and CDR2 as SQIVND (reference sequence). The chain's CDR3 is CASSTLHVAGGPGDEQYF. In DNA form, the CDR3 reads TGTGCCAGTAGTACCCTTCACGTAGCGGGAGGGCCAGGTGACGAGCAGTACTTC.

This clonotype was seen many times. The chain uses TRBV10-3 and TRBJ1-1, with a tentative D call TRBD1 (5 bases). Germline CDR1 is ENHRY and CDR2 is SYGVKD. V lost 2 bases and J lost 7, with 14 bases in between. The CDR3 has 14 amino acids. CDR3: CAISERAGRGEAFF. The CDR3 coding sequence is TGTGCCATCAGTGAGAGGGCAGGGAGGGGTGAAGCTTTCTTT.

As regards this clonotype: This may stem from a read error, because a much larger clone lies one nucleotide away. The CDR3, as DNA: TGTGCCAGCAGCCAAGTCGTCGAGGCCCAGTACTTC. It is translated as CASSQVVEAQYF. J is TRBJ2-5 and V is TRBV14; no firm D call. The CDR3 sequence is 12 residues long. The germline CDR1 and CDR2 sequences are SGHDN and FVKESK. The V end was cut by 1 base, the J end by 9 bases, with 9 bases between. Filled out from reference TRBV14 and TRBJ2-5, the complete variable domain reads EAGVTQFPSHSVIEKGQTVTLRCDPISGHDNLYWYRRVMGKEIKFLLHFVKESKQDESGMPNNRFLAERTGGTYSTLKVQPAELEDSGVYFCASSQVVEAQYFGPGTRLLVL.

This clonotype was detected ten times or more. This chain connects TRBV25-1 to TRBJ2-5; D gene uncertain. The germline V gene encodes CDR1 MGHDK and CDR2 SYGVNS. The CDR3 runs 15 residues. The ends were cut back, 6 bases at V and 0 bases at J, with 14 bases in the middle. DNA for the CDR3: TGTGCCAGCAGCCGATTAAGGACGGACCAAGAGACCCAGTACTTC. Its translation: CASSRLRTDQETQYF.

A few counts support this clonotype. This chain joins TRBV10-3 and TRBJ2-7; the D gene could be TRBD1 or TRBD2 (5 bases each). Per germline, CDR1 ENHRY and CDR2 SYGVKD. V was clipped by 5 bases and J by 7 bases, with 9 bases between them. There are 11 residues in the CDR3. The CDR3 here is CAISIGGEQYF. The CDR3 DNA sequence: TGTGCCATCAGTATTGGGGGAGAGCAGTACTTC.

A note on this clonotype: Since no conserved phenylalanine or tryptophan closes the CDR3, a read error is the likely cause. The DNA is left out, because the CDR3 cannot be placed on it with certainty; the CDR3 is given as TCRdb lists it. The chain is built from TRBV7-9 and TRBJ1-6. The CDR3 numbers 8 amino acids, ends counted. Germline V gene sequence: CDR1 SEHNR, CDR2 FQNEAQ (reference sequence). CDR3 region: CASSTSLT.

Comments on this clonotype: A much bigger clone sits one base away, suggesting this may be a read error. CDR3 sequence (DNA): TGTGCCGGCAGCCAAGATTTGGGACACGAGCAGTACTTC. Amino acid sequence: CAGSQDLGHEQYF. V and J are TRBV9 and TRBJ2-7; D might be TRBD1 or TRBD2, each matching 5 bases. The CDR3 spans 13 residues. Germline V gene sequence: CDR1 SGDLS, CDR2 YYNGEE.

This clonotype was picked up many times. The chain is built from TRBV29-1 and TRBJ2-7; 7 nucleotides line up with TRBD1. This CDR3 is 12 amino acids long. Germline values: CDR1 SQVTM, CDR2 ANQGSEA. With 6 bases clipped from V and 4 bases from J, the junction kept 6 bases outside the gene matches. Here the CDR3 DNA reads TGCAGCGTGGAGACAGGGTGGTACGAGCAGTACTTC. The encoded protein is CSVETGWYEQYF.

This clonotype was observed many times. The CDR3, as DNA: TGCAGTGCTAGAGTACCGGGCACTGAAGCTTTCTTT. Its translation: CSARVPGTEAFF. The gene calls are TRBV20-1 and TRBJ1-1, with no clear D. CDR1 and CDR2 from the germline V gene are DFQATT and SNEGSKA (reference sequence). With 1 base removed from V and 4 bases from J, the gap between germline ends came to 7 bases. The CDR3 spans 12 residues.